The TCR beta chain under discussion was sequenced for a study of blood T cell repertoires in COVID-19. In the source study's methods: Nucleated cell number was recorded as an estimate derived from reference gene primer amplification. The protocol was immunoSEQ multiplex PCR, while the TCRdb copy is restricted to in-frame clones and leaves out a portion. The V and J calls and clone size were taken over from that table, and D and trimming were inferred from the DNA. The repertoire has roughly 220,000 clones, 84% of them found once; the top ten carry around 20%. The CDR3 has 16 residues. Germline CDR1 and CDR2: MDHEN and SYDVKM. V lost 5 bases to trimming and J lost 0 bases, with 14 bases between them.

The sequence was obtained from a man aged 25 to 40 with active or convalescent COVID-19. The gene calls are TRBV28 and TRBJ1-5; D is undetermined. Sequenced input: peripheral blood. DNA of the CDR3: TGTGCCAGCAGTCCAAATATCCGGGGTAGCAATCAGCCCCAGCATTTT. Encoded protein: CASSPNIRGSNQPQHF.